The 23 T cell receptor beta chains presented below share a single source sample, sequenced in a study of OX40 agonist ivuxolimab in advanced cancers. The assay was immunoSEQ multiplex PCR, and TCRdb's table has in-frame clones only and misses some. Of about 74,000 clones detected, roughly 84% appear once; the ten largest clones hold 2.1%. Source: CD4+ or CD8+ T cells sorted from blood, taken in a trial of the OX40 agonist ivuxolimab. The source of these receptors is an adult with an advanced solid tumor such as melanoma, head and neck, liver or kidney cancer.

The CDR3 sequence is CASSLAGGTGGYTF. Here the CDR3 DNA reads TGTGCCAGCAGCTTAGCGGGGGGGACCGGAGGCTACACCTTC. The chain carries TRBV7-2 and TRBJ1-2, with a tentative D call TRBD1 (5 bases). The V and J ends lost 0 bases and 8 bases respectively, with 13 bases between them. The CDR3 totals 14 residues. CDR1 and CDR2 from the germline V gene are SGHTA and FQGNSA.

Here the CDR3 DNA reads TGTGCCAGCAGCCCCCATACCTTGACCGGGGAGCTGTTTTTT. This encodes CASSPHTLTGELFF. The chain joins TRBV7-7 to TRBJ2-2; unclear D gene. This CDR3 contains 14 residues. CDR1 and CDR2 (germline): SSHAT, FNYEAQ (reference sequence). V was trimmed by 5 bases and J by 5 bases, leaving 12 bases between them. The whole variable domain, filled in from reference TRBV7-7 and TRBJ2-2, reads GAGVSQSPRYKVTKRGQDVTLRCDPISSHATLYWYQQALGQGPEFLTYFNYEAQPDKSGLPSDRFSAERPEGSISTLTIQRTEQRDSAMYRCASSPHTLTGELFFGEGSRLTVL.

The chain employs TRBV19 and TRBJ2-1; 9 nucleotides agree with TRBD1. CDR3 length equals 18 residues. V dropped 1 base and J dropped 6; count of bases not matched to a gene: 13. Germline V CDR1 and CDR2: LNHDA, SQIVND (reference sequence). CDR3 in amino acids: CASSIVVTGGYMSNEQFF. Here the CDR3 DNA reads TGTGCCAGTAGTATAGTGGTTACAGGGGGCTATATGAGCAATGAGCAGTTCTTC.

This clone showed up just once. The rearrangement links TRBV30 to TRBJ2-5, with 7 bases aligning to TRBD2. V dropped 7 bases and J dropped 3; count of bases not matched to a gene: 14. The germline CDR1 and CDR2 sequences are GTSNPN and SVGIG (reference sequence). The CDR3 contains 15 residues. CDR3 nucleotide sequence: TGTGCCTCCCTAAAACTGACTAGCAGCGAAGAGACCCAGTACTTC. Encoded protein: CASLKLTSSEETQYF.

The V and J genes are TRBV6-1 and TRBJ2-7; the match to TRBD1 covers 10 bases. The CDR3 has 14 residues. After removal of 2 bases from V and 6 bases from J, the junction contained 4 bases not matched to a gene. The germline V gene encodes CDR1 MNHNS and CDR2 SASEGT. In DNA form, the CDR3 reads TGTGCCAGCAGTGAACCGGGACAGGGGACCGAGCAGTACTTC. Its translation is CASSEPGQGTEQYF.

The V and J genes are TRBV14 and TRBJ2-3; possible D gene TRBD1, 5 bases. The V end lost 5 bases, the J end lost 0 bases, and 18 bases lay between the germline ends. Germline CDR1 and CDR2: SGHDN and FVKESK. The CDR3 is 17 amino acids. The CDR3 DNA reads TGTGCCAGCAGCAGCCGACCAGGGTTTACTAGCACAGATACGCAGTATTTT. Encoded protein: CASSSRPGFTSTDTQYF.

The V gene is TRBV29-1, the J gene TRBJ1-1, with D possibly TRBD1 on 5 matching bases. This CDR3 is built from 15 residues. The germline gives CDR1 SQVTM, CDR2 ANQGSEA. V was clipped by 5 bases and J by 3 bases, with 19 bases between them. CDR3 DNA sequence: TGCAGCGTTCAGGGACTAGACGACGGGGACACTGAAGCTTTCTTT. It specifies CSVQGLDDGDTEAFF.

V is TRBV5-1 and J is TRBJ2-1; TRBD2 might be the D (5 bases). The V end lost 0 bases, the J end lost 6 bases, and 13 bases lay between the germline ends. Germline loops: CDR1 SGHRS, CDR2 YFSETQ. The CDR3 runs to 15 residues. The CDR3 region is CASSLVGEPFNEQFF. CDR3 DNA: TGCGCCAGCAGCTTGGTCGGGGAGCCTTTCAATGAGCAGTTCTTC.

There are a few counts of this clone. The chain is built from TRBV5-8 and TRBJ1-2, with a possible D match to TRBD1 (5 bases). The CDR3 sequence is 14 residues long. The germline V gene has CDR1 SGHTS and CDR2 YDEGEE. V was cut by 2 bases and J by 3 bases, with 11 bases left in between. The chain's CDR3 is CASSLAGRDYGYTF. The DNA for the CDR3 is TGTGCCAGCAGCTTAGCGGGCAGGGACTATGGCTACACCTTC. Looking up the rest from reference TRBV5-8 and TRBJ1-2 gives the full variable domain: EAGVTQSPTHLIKTRGQQATLRCSPISGHTSVYWYQQALGLGLQFLLWYDEGEERNRGNFPPRFSGRQFPNYSSELNVNALELEDSALYLCASSLAGRDYGYTFGSGTRLTVV.

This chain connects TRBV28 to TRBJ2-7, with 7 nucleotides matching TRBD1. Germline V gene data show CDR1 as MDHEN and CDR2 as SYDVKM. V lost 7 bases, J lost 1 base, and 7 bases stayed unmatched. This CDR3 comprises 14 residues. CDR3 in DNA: TGTGCCAGCACCCCGCCGGGACAGTCCTACGAGCAGTACTTC. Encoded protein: CASTPPGQSYEQYF.

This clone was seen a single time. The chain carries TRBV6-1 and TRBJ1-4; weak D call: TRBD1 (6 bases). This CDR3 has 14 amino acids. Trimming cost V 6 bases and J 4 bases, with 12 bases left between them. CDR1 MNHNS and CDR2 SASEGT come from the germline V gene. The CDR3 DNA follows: TGTGCCAGCAGCCCGGGACACATTAATGAAAAACTGTTTTTT. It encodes CASSPGHINEKLFF.

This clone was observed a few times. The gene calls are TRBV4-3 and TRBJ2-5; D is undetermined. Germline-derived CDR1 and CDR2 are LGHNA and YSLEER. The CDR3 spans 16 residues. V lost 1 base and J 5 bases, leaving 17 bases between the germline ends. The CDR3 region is CASSQASTQEGETQYF. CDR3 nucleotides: TGCGCCAGCAGCCAAGCCTCGACCCAGGAAGGGGAGACCCAGTACTTC.

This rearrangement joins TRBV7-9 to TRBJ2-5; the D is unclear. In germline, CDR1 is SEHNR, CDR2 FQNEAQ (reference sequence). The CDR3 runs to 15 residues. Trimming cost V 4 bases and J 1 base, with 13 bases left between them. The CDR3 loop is CASSYLSTPQETQYF. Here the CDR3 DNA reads TGTGCCAGCAGCTACTTATCGACACCCCAAGAGACCCAGTACTTC.

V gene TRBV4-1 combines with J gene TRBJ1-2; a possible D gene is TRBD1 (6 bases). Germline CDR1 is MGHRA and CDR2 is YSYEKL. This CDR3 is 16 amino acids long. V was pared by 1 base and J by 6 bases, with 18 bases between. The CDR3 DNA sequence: TGCGCCAGCAGCCAAGCACCCGCCAGGGGATCCGATGGCTACACCTTC. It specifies CASSQAPARGSDGYTF.

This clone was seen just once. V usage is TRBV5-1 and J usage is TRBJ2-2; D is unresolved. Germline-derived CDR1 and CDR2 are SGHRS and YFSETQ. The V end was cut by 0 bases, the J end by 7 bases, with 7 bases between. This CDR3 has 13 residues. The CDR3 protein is CASSLVPDGELFF. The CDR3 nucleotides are TGCGCCAGCAGCTTGGTGCCGGACGGGGAGCTGTTTTTT.

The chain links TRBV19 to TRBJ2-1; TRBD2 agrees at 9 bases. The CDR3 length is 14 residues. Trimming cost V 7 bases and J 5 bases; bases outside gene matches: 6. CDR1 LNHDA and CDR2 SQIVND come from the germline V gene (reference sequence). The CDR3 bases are TGTGCCAGTAACGCGGGGGGGAGTGACAATGAGCAGTTCTTC. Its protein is CASNAGGSDNEQFF.

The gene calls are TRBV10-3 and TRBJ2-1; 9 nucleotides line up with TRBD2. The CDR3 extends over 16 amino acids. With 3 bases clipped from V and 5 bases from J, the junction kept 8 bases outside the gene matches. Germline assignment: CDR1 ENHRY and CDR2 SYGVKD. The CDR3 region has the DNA TGTGCCATCAGTGATCCGCGGGGGGGCCGGAACAATGAGCAGTTCTTC. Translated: CAISDPRGGRNNEQFF.

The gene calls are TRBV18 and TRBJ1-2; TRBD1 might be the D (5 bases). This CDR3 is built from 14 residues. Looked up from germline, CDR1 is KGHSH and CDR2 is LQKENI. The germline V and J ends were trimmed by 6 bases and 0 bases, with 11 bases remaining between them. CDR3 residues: CASSPDIANYGYTF. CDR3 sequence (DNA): TGTGCCAGCTCTCCGGACATAGCTAACTATGGCTACACCTTC.

CDR3 protein: CASSPRGLRSYNEQFF. CDR3 coding DNA: TGTGCCAGCAGCCCAAGGGGACTGCGTTCCTACAATGAGCAGTTCTTC. This chain uses TRBV7-2 with TRBJ2-1, with D perhaps TRBD2 (6 bases). The V end lost 5 bases, the J end lost 1 base, and 15 bases lay between the germline ends. The CDR3 runs 16 residues. The germline V gene encodes CDR1 SGHTA and CDR2 FQGNSA.

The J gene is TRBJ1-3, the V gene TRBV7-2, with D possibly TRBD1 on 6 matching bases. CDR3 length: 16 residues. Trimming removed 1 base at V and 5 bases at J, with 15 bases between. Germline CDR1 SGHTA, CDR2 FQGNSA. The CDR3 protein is CASSLVWRTDRNTIYF. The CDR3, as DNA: TGTGCCAGCAGCTTAGTTTGGAGGACAGACCGAAACACCATATATTTT.

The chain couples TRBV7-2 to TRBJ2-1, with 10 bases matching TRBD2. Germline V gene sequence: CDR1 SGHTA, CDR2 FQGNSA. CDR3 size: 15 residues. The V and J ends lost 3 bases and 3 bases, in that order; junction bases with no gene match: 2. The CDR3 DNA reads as TGTGCCAGCAGCTTTCGGACTAGCGGCTACAATGAGCAGTTCTTC. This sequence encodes CASSFRTSGYNEQFF.

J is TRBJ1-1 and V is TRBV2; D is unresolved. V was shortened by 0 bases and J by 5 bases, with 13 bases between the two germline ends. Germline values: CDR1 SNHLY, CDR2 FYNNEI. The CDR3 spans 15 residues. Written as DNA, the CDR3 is TGTGCCAGCAGTGAAGCAGCAAGGGTCGGAACTGAAGCTTTCTTT. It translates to CASSEAARVGTEAFF.

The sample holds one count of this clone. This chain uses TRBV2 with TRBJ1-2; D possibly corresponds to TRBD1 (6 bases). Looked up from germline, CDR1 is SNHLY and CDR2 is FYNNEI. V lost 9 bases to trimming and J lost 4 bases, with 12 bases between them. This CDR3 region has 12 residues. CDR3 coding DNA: TGTGCCAGTATGAGACAGGCCTATGGCTACACCTTC. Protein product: CASMRQAYGYTF.